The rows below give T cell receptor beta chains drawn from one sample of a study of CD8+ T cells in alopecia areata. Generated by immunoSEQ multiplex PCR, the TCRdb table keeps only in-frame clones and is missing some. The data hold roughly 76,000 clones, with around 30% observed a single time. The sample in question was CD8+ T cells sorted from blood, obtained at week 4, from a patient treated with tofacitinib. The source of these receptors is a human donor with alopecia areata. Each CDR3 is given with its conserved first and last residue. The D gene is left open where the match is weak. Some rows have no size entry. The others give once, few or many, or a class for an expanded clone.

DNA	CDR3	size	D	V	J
TGTGCCAGCAGCACACAGCTTAACTATGGCTACACCTTC	CASSTQLNYGYTF	once	NA	TRBV7-2	TRBJ1-2
TGCGCCAGCAGCCAAGCGCCTAGCGGATACAATGAGCAGTTCTTC	CASSQAPSGYNEQFF	few	TRBD2	TRBV4-3	TRBJ2-1
TGTGCCTGGAGTGTTCGGCCATGGGATGGAAAGGGGTACACTGAAGCTTTCTTT	CAWSVRPWDGKGYTEAFF	few	NA	TRBV30	TRBJ1-1
TGCGCCAGCAGCCACAGGGGGGGAAGCACAGATACGCAGTATTTT	CASSHRGGSTDTQYF	few	NA	TRBV5-1	TRBJ2-3
TGCAGCGCCCGGACCCTCCCCCGGCTAGACGAGCAGTACTTC	CSARTLPRLDEQYF	NA	NA	TRBV29-1	TRBJ2-7
TGTGCCAGCAGTCCCGGGACTCGAGAGTACGAGCAGTACTTC	CASSPGTREYEQYF	NA	NA	TRBV7-9	TRBJ2-7
TGTGCCAGCAGCTTAGCCGAGACAGCAGGCTATGGCTACACCTTC	CASSLAETAGYGYTF	few	NA	TRBV7-2	TRBJ1-2
TGTGCCAGCAGCCAATTGGAGACAGTAGAGACCCAGTACTTC	CASSQLETVETQYF	NA	NA	TRBV14	TRBJ2-5
TGTGCCAGCAGGAGTTCTAACTATGGCTACACCTTC	CASRSSNYGYTF	NA	NA	TRBV27	TRBJ1-2
TGTGCCAGCAGCAGACTAGGCGATGAGCAGTTCTTC	CASSRLGDEQFF	few	NA	TRBV7-9	TRBJ2-1
TGTGCCAGCTCACCACCTGGTGACAATGAGCAGTTCTTC	CASSPPGDNEQFF	many	NA	TRBV18	TRBJ2-1
TGCGCCAGCTGGACAGGGTTGACAGATACGCAGTATTTT	CASWTGLTDTQYF	few	TRBD1	TRBV5-1	TRBJ2-3
TGCAGCGTTGAAGATCCGGCGGGAGACTATGGCTACACCTTC	CSVEDPAGDYGYTF	NA	NA	TRBV29-1	TRBJ1-2
TGTGCCAGCAGCTTAACTAGCGGGAGGGTAGATACGCAGTATTTT	CASSLTSGRVDTQYF	NA	TRBD2	TRBV7-2	TRBJ2-3
TGTGCCAGCAGCCCCGGGACTTTTTCGTTCTTC	CASSPGTFSFF	NA	NA	TRBV11-2	TRBJ2-1
TGCAGCGTGGCGGGACAGGGTACAACTAATGAAAAACTGTTTTTT	CSVAGQGTTNEKLFF	few	TRBD1	TRBV29-1	TRBJ1-4
TGCAGCGTTGAAGACAGGGGATTGACAGATACGCAGTATTTT	CSVEDRGLTDTQYF	NA	NA	TRBV29-1	TRBJ2-3
TGCAGCGTTGAATTCGGGGGGCTCTATGGCTACACCTTC	CSVEFGGLYGYTF	NA	NA	TRBV29-1	TRBJ1-2
TGCAGCGTGGGGGCCGGGGGGCCCTCCAATGAGCAGTTCTTC	CSVGAGGPSNEQFF	few	NA	TRBV29-1	TRBJ2-1
TGCAGCGTAGGGGACCAAGAGACCCAGTACTTC	CSVGDQETQYF	few	NA	TRBV29-1	TRBJ2-5
TGTGCCAGTAGTATAAAACTTCTCAGGGGCTACACCTTC	CASSIKLLRGYTF	NA	NA	TRBV19	TRBJ1-2
TGTGCCAGCAGCCTCGGACAGCTTAATCAGCCCCAGCATTTT	CASSLGQLNQPQHF	medium-sized	NA	TRBV13	TRBJ1-5